This TCR beta chain stems from a study of cytomegalovirus exposure and HLA in healthy donors. CDR1 is SEHNR, CDR2 FQNEAQ, per germline (reference sequence). This CDR3 region has 15 residues. The V end was cut by 1 base, the J end by 5 bases, with 14 bases between. On this clone: Its matching antigen is unknown.

Vbeta (60) and Jbeta (13) primers were used in the PCR. Method: immunoSEQ multiplex PCR; TCRdb's copy keeps in-frame clones and lacks some. This table has 150,000 to 200,000 clones, approximately 82% appearing once. The study, taken as a whole, reports: TCR beta chains numbering under 200 were designated cytomegalovirus-associated. Within an earlier analysis, most TCR beta V segments proved productive either about 87% or about 30% of the time. TCR sequences were mostly rare, though some public TCRs occurred in many donors.

Sample: PBMCs. This chain uses TRBV7-9 with TRBJ2-5, with D possibly being TRBD2 (7 bases). This sequence was found in a middle-aged woman in good health and CMV-seropositive. The CDR3 reads CASSLGRGAGETQYF. As DNA, the CDR3 is TGTGCCAGCAGCTTAGGTCGGGGGGCAGGGGAGACCCAGTACTTC.